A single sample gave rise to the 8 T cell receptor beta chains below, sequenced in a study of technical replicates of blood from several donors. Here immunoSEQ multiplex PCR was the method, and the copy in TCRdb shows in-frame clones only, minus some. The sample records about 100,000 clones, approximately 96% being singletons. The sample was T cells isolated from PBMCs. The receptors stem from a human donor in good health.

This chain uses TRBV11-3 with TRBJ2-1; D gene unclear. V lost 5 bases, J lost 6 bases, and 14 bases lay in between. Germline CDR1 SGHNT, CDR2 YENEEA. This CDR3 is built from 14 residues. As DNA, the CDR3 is TGTGCCAGCAGCCGTGGCGCAGCAGGCAATGAGCAGTTCTTC. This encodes CASSRGAAGNEQFF.

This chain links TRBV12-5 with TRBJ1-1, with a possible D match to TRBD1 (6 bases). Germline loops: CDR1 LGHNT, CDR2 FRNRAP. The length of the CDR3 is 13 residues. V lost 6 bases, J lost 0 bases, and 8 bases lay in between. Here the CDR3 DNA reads TGTGCTAGTGGACAGGGCATGAACACTGAAGCTTTCTTT. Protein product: CASGQGMNTEAFF.

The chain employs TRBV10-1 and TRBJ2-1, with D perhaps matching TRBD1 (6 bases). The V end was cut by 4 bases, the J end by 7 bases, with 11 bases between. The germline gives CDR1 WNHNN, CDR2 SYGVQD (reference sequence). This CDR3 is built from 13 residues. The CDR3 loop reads CASSGGRSNEQFF. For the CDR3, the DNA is TGCGCCAGCAGTGGGGGGCGGTCGAATGAGCAGTTCTTC.

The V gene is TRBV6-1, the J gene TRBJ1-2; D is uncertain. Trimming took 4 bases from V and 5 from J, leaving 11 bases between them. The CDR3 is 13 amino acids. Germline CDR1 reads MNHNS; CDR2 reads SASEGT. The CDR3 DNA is TGTGCCAGCAGTGTCGAGCTGTTTTATGGCTACACCTTC. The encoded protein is CASSVELFYGYTF.

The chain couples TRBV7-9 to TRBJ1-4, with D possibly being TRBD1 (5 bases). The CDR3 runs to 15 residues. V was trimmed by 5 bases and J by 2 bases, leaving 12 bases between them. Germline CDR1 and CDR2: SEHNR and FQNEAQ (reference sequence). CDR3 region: CASSPAQGTNEKLFF. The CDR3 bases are TGTGCCAGCAGCCCTGCTCAGGGCACTAATGAAAAACTGTTTTTT.

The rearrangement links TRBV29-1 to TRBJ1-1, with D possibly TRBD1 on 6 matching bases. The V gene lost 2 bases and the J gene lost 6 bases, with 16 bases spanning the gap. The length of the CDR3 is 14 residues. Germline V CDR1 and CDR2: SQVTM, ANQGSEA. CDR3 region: CSVERLLGGAEAFF. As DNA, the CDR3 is TGCAGCGTTGAAAGACTCTTAGGGGGGGCTGAAGCTTTCTTT.

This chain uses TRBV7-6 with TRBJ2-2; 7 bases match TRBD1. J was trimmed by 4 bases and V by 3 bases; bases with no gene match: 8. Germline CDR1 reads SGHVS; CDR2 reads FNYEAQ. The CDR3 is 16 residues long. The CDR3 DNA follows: TGTGCCAGCAGCTTCGAACTTGACAGGGCCACCGGGGAGCTGTTTTTT. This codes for CASSFELDRATGELFF.

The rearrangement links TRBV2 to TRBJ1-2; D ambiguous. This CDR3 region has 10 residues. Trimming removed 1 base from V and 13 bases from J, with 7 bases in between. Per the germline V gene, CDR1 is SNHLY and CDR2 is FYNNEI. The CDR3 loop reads CASSEGPPTF. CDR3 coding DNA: TGTGCCAGCAGTGAAGGGCCTCCCACCTTC.